The clone carrying this TCR beta chain has only a few counts. Its antigen is currently unknown. The CDR3 contains 15 residues. The V gene end was trimmed by 4 bases and the J gene end by 8 bases; junction bases not matched to a gene: 5. Germline CDR1 reads LNHDA; CDR2 reads SQIVND (reference sequence). These data belong to a study of T cell repertoires in cytomegalovirus infection. Across the whole study: CMV epitopes that were recently identified and HLA-C-restricted were used alongside well-studied HLA-B-restricted ones. Indications of both CMV infection and matching HLA type were provided by public TCR beta signatures. Study conclusions and caveats: Within the response measured ex vivo, HLA-C-restricted CMV-specific TCR beta clonotypes were dominant. CMV carriers with the relevant HLA were identified by cumulative public TCR beta family frequency.

TCRdb processed the reads anew with MiXCR; each CDR3 protein has one entry. The profile covers about 900,000 distinct CDR3 sequences, with 31% appearing a single time and around an eighth taken by the ten largest. This TCR was recovered from a human donor in good health (CMV status not recorded). Some clones in this sample may be carry-over from other donors' samples. The sample in question was cultured CD8+ T cells from PBMCs, obtained from culture after CMV antigen stimulation. This rearrangement joins TRBV19 to TRBJ2-1, with 13 bases aligning to TRBD2. Here the CDR3 reads CASSTGTSGVYEQFF. The CDR3 DNA reads TGTGCCAGTAGTACCGGGACTAGCGGGGTTTATGAGCAGTTCTTC.